The rows below give T cell receptor beta chains drawn from one sample of a study of chemoradiotherapy in HPV16-positive cancers. Assay: immunoSEQ multiplex PCR; the TCRdb copy retains only in-frame clones and omits some. The sample has about 5,900 clones, 79% seen once. Sequencing was performed on tumor tissue, taken from a patient who underwent chemoradiotherapy. The receptors here all came from a human donor with HPV-associated anogenital cancer. The CDR3 runs from the conserved cysteine through the conserved F or W. The order of the fields is J gene, V gene, D gene, clone size, CDR3 DNA, CDR3 protein. A D gene is named only where the DNA matches it firmly. Rows may omit the clone size; those that give it use once, few, many or a size class.

J: TRBJ2-1
V: TRBV7-6
D: TRBD1
size: -
DNA: TGTGCCAGCAGCTCAGGACAGGGAACCATTAATGAGCAGTTCTTC
CDR3: CASSSGQGTINEQFF

J: TRBJ1-1
V: TRBV9
D: -
size: -
DNA: TGTGCCAGCAGCGTTAGACCCCAGGGTTTGAACACTGAAGCTTTCTTT
CDR3: CASSVRPQGLNTEAFF

J: TRBJ2-5
V: TRBV19
D: TRBD1
size: -
DNA: TGTGCCAGTAGCCGGGACAGCACAGAGACCCAGTACTTC
CDR3: CASSRDSTETQYF

J: TRBJ2-7
V: TRBV27
D: -
size: -
DNA: TGTGCCAGCAGGGGGGCAGCTACTCGTGAGCAGTACTTC
CDR3: CASRGAATREQYF

J: TRBJ2-7
V: TRBV30
D: -
size: -
DNA: TGTGCCTGGAGTGAACTATTGGACGCCGAGCAGTACTTC
CDR3: CAWSELLDAEQYF

J: TRBJ2-3
V: TRBV5-4
D: TRBD2
size: -
DNA: TGTGCCAGCAGCTTGGGGGGCGGGGGGCGGACAGATACGCAGTATTTT
CDR3: CASSLGGGGRTDTQYF

J: TRBJ1-2
V: TRBV28
D: -
size: -
DNA: TGTGCCAGCAGTTTACGGGGAAACTATGGCTACACCTTC
CDR3: CASSLRGNYGYTF

J: TRBJ1-5
V: TRBV2
D: -
size: -
DNA: TGTGCCAGCAGTGAGGTGGAATGGCCCCAGCATTTT
CDR3: CASSEVEWPQHF

J: TRBJ1-6
V: TRBV15
D: -
size: -
DNA: TGTGCCACCAGCAGGGGCGAGAATTCACCCCTCCACTTT
CDR3: CATSRGENSPLHF

J: TRBJ1-2
V: TRBV6-1
D: TRBD1
size: few
DNA: TGTGCCAGCAGTGCCGATGGGACAGTTTATAACTATGGCTACACCTTC
CDR3: CASSADGTVYNYGYTF

J: TRBJ1-6
V: TRBV6-4
D: -
size: -
DNA: TGTGCCAGCAGTAGGTCGCCTGGGAATTCACCCCTCCACTTT
CDR3: CASSRSPGNSPLHF

J: TRBJ1-6
V: TRBV27
D: TRBD1
size: -
DNA: TGTGCCAGCAGCCTCAGTCCCGGGACAGGGGCCGGGGTCGATTCACCCCTCCACTTT
CDR3: CASSLSPGTGAGVDSPLHF

J: TRBJ2-1
V: TRBV7-6
D: -
size: -
DNA: TGTGCCAGCAGCTTAGACAGTGGCCCCTACAATGAGCAGTTCTTC
CDR3: CASSLDSGPYNEQFF

J: TRBJ1-2
V: TRBV28
D: -
size: -
DNA: TGTGCCAGCAGTTTTGGGAACTATGGCTACACCTTC
CDR3: CASSFGNYGYTF

J: TRBJ1-1
V: TRBV18
D: -
size: -
DNA: TGTGCCAGCTCACCAACGAACCAGGATAACACTGAAGCTTTCTTT
CDR3: CASSPTNQDNTEAFF

J: TRBJ2-3
V: TRBV7-6
D: TRBD1
size: -
DNA: TGTGCCAGCAGCCCCCCCTGGGCGACAGGGGCCGACACAGATACGCAGTATTTT
CDR3: CASSPPWATGADTDTQYF

J: TRBJ2-7
V: TRBV6-5
D: -
size: -
DNA: TGTGCCAGCTGGCTCGGGGCGGCGGCGCACGAGCAGTACTTC
CDR3: CASWLGAAAHEQYF